Presented here are 14 T cell receptor beta chains from one specimen sequenced in a study of T cells in localized non-small cell lung cancer. The repertoire was sequenced with immunoSEQ multiplex PCR; TCRdb's copy has only in-frame clones and lacks some. The sample lists 70,000 to 90,000 clones, 65% to 85% seen once, with 8% to 10% in the top ten. The specimen comprised peripheral blood, sampled before any cancer treatment. The receptors originated from a female donor older than 55 with stage I lung adenocarcinoma.

This sequence joins TRBV2 and TRBJ1-5, with D perhaps TRBD1 (6 bases). This CDR3 contains 13 residues. Trimming removed 7 bases at V and 6 bases at J, with 13 bases between. The germline gives CDR1 SNHLY, CDR2 FYNNEI. This chain's CDR3 is CASNGGPGQPQHF. DNA of the CDR3: TGTGCCAGCAATGGGGGGCCGGGTCAGCCCCAGCATTTT.

V is TRBV5-1 and J is TRBJ1-6; possibly TRBD1 for D (6 bases). V dropped 0 bases and J dropped 3 bases, with 10 bases sitting between them. The length of the CDR3 is 16 residues. In germline, CDR1 is SGHRS, CDR2 YFSETQ. The CDR3 bases are TGCGCCAGCAGCTTGGACGAGACAGGCTATAATTCACCCCTCCACTTT. Translation gives CASSLDETGYNSPLHF.

The chain joins TRBV19 to TRBJ2-4, with D unresolved. The germline V gene encodes CDR1 LNHDA and CDR2 SQIVND (reference sequence). The V gene lost 1 base and the J gene lost 8 bases, with 6 bases spanning the gap. CDR3 length equals 12 residues. The CDR3 reads CASSIGGYIQYF. CDR3 nucleotide sequence: TGTGCCAGTAGTATAGGGGGTTACATTCAGTACTTC.

The chain recombines TRBV6-1 with TRBJ1-5; 7 bases fit TRBD1. Trimming cost V 5 bases and J 3 bases; bases outside gene matches: 4. Per germline, CDR1 MNHNS and CDR2 SASEGT. The CDR3 spans 14 residues. The CDR3, as DNA: TGTGCCAGCAGTTGGGGACAGAACAATCAGCCCCAGCATTTT. The encoded protein is CASSWGQNNQPQHF.

The chain is built from TRBV7-2 and TRBJ1-2; D call uncertain. The CDR3 covers 15 residues. Germline V gives CDR1 SGHTA, CDR2 FQGNSA. Trimming cost V 2 bases and J 5 bases, with 15 bases left between them. In DNA form, the CDR3 reads TGTGCCAGCAGCTTAATGGTACAGCTTAAGTATGGCTACACCTTC. As protein: CASSLMVQLKYGYTF. The full variable domain, its missing parts supplied by reference TRBV7-2 and TRBJ1-2, is GAGVSQSPSNKVTEKGKDVELRCDPISGHTALYWYRQSLGQGLEFLIYFQGNSAPDKSGLPSDRFSAERTGGSVSTLTIQRTQQEDSAVYLCASSLMVQLKYGYTFGSGTRLTVV.

The chain links TRBV7-8 to TRBJ2-5; D is possibly TRBD2 (5 bases). Germline values: CDR1 SGHVS, CDR2 FQNEAQ. The length of the CDR3 is 13 residues. Trimming cost V 0 bases and J 3 bases, with 5 bases left between them. In DNA form, the CDR3 reads TGTGCCAGCAGCTTAGCGACTAAAGAGACCCAGTACTTC. Protein sequence: CASSLATKETQYF.

This chain connects TRBV10-3 to TRBJ2-1; 9 nucleotides agree with TRBD1. Germline CDR1 and CDR2: ENHRY and SYGVKD. The J segment lost 4 bases and the V segment lost 2 bases, leaving 3 bases of the junction unmatched. The CDR3 consists of 15 residues. The CDR3 loop is CAISEGDRAYNEQFF. Written as DNA, the CDR3 is TGTGCCATCAGTGAGGGGGACAGGGCTTACAATGAGCAGTTCTTC.

J is TRBJ1-2 and V is TRBV5-1, with D maybe TRBD1 (6 bases). The germline CDR1 and CDR2 sequences are SGHRS and YFSETQ. The CDR3 extends over 17 amino acids. V was shortened by 7 bases and J by 0 bases, with 22 bases between the two germline ends. The CDR3 DNA reads TGCGCCAGCTACCTTAGACACCAGGGGCCGACTAACTATGGCTACACCTTC. Amino acid sequence: CASYLRHQGPTNYGYTF.

This sequence joins TRBV15 and TRBJ2-3; D is possibly TRBD2 (5 bases). The germline V gene encodes CDR1 LNHNV and CDR2 YYDKDF (reference sequence). The CDR3 runs 16 residues. V lost 5 bases and J 1 base, leaving 16 bases between the germline ends. The CDR3 DNA reads as TGTGCCACCAGCTCCTCACGGGGTTTAGGCACAGATACGCAGTATTTT. Translated, it gives CATSSSRGLGTDTQYF.

V is TRBV18 and J is TRBJ1-2; D is unresolved. The CDR3 runs 13 residues. V was cut by 5 bases and J by 0 bases, with 7 bases left in between. Germline loops: CDR1 KGHSH, CDR2 LQKENI. CDR3 sequence reads: CASSYVTNYGYTF. The DNA for the CDR3 is TGTGCCAGCTCATACGTTACTAACTATGGCTACACCTTC.

This chain joins TRBV4-2 and TRBJ2-1; possibly TRBD2 for D (6 bases). Trimming stripped 0 bases from V and 4 bases from J, with 16 bases between. CDR3 length equals 17 residues. Germline loops: CDR1 LGHNA, CDR2 YNFKEQ. CDR3 residues: CASSQDKAGLSYNEQFF. DNA of the CDR3: TGTGCCAGCAGCCAAGATAAGGCGGGACTCAGTTACAATGAGCAGTTCTTC.

The chain combines TRBV4-2 with TRBJ2-5; D remains ambiguous. Trimming pared 1 base from V and 1 base from J, leaving 7 bases between. The CDR3 runs to 14 residues. Per the germline V gene, CDR1 is LGHNA and CDR2 is YNFKEQ. The CDR3 loop reads CASSQAKGQETQYF. CDR3 bases: TGTGCCAGCAGCCAAGCCAAAGGCCAAGAGACCCAGTACTTC.

The genes are TRBV27 and TRBJ2-7, with D perhaps matching TRBD1 or TRBD2 (5 bases each). V shed 2 bases and J shed 5 bases, with 16 bases lying between them. CDR3 length: 15 residues. Germline V gene data show CDR1 as MNHEY and CDR2 as SMNVEV (reference sequence). The CDR3 DNA sequence: TGTGCCAGCAGTTTAGGCTGGGACCGTCACCACGAGCAGTACTTC. It translates to CASSLGWDRHHEQYF.

This rearrangement joins TRBV29-1 to TRBJ1-5, with 9 bases identical to TRBD1. The CDR3 covers 14 residues. Looked up from germline, CDR1 is SQVTM and CDR2 is ANQGSEA. The V segment lost 5 bases and the J segment 5 bases; nucleotides outside the gene matches: 7. CDR3 DNA sequence: TGCAGCGTTACCTGGACAGGGGTTGATCAGCCCCAGCATTTT. It translates to CSVTWTGVDQPQHF.